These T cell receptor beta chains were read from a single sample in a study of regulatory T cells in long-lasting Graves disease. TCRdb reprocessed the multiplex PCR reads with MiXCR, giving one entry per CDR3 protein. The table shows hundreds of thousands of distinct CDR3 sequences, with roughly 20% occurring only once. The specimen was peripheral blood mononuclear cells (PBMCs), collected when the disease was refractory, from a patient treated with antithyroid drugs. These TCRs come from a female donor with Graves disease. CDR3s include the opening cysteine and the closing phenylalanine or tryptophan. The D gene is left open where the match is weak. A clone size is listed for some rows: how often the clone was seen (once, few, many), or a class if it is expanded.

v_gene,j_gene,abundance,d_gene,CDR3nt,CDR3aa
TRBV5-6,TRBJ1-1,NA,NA,TGTGCCAGCAGCTTGTTGGAGGCCACTGAAGCTTTCTTT,CASSLLEATEAFF
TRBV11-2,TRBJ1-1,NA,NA,TGTGCCAGCAGCTTTACTGTCGGGGCTGAAGCTTTCTTT,CASSFTVGAEAFF
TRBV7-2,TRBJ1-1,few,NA,TGTGCCAGCAGCTTAGGGCCCGGGCGTGAAGCTTTCTTT,CASSLGPGREAFF
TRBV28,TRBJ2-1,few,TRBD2,TGTGCCAGCAGTTCGGTCCTAGCGGAAAACAATGAGCAGTTCTTC,CASSSVLAENNEQFF
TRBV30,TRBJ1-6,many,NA,TGTGCCTGGAACCTGGTGGGGAACTCACCCCTCCACTTT,CAWNLVGNSPLHF
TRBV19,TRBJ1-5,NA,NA,TGTGCCAGTAGTATAGAGGGCAGGCATCAGCCCCAGCATTTT,CASSIEGRHQPQHF
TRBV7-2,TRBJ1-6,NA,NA,TGTGCCAGCAGCCCCCGCTCCTATAATTCACCCCTCCACTTT,CASSPRSYNSPLHF
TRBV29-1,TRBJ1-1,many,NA,TGCAGCGTCCGAACTGGGGTCAGGGAATCCACTGAAGCTTTCTTT,CSVRTGVRESTEAFF
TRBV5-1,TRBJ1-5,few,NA,TGCGCCAGCAGCTTCGAGACCCCCGGGTCCAGAAAAGTGGGGGGGCTTAGCAATCAGCCCCAGCATTTT,CASSFETPGSRKVGGLSNQPQHF
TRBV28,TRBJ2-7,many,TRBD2,TGTGCCAGCAAAAATGGGGGGCTAGCGGGCCCCCCCTACGAGCAGTACTTC,CASKNGGLAGPPYEQYF
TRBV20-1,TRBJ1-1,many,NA,TGCAGTGCCCTCTCACAGGGAGGCACTGAAGCTTTCTTT,CSALSQGGTEAFF
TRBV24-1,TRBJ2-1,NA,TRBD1,TGTGCCACCAGTTCTACAGCCAGGGACAGGGGTTCCAATGAGCAGTTCTTC,CATSSTARDRGSNEQFF
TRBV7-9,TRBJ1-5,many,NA,TGTGCCAGCAGCTTATTCCCTCAGCCCCAGCATTTT,CASSLFPQPQHF
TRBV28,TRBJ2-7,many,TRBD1,TGTGCCAGCAGGCCGCCGGGACAGTACTACGAGCAGTACTTC,CASRPPGQYYEQYF
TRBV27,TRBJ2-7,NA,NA,TGTGCCAGCAGTCATGGGACGACCTACGAGCAGTACTTC,CASSHGTTYEQYF
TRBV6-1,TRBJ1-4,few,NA,TGTGCCAGCAGCCGGGACGGCTCAACTAATGAAAAACTGTTTTTT,CASSRDGSTNEKLFF
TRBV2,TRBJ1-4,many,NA,TGTGCCAGCAGTGAAAACCGAAAAGGACGGAACGAAAAACTGTTTTTT,CASSENRKGRNEKLFF
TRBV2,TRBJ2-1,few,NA,TGTGCCAGCACTAGACGGGGGGCGTTCGAGCAGTTCTTC,CASTRRGAFEQFF
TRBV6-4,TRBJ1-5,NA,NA,TGTGCCAGCAGTTACGAGGGGAGATATAGCAATCAGCCCCAGCATTTT,CASSYEGRYSNQPQHF
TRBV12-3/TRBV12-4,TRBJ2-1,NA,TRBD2,TGTGCCAGCAGACCTCCCGGGACTAGCAGTAGTGAGCAGTTCTTC,CASRPPGTSSSEQFF
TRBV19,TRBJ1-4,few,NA,TGTGCCAGTACCGCGCCGGGGTTGTCTGAAAAACTGTTTTTT,CASTAPGLSEKLFF
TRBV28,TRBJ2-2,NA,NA,TGTGCCAGCAGGACACGGAACACCGGGGAGCTGCTTTTT,CASRTRNTGELLF
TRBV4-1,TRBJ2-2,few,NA,TGCGCCAGCAGCCAAGATAAATTAGCGTCGAACACCGGGGAGCTGTTTTTT,CASSQDKLASNTGELFF
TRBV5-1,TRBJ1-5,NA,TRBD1,TGCGCCAGCAGCTTGACAGGGGGCGCAGGTGGCAGGGGCAATCAGCCCCAGCATTTT,CASSLTGGAGGRGNQPQHF
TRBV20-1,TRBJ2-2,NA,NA,TGCAGTGCGGGCATGGACCGGACGGAGGAGCTGTTTTTT,CSAGMDRTEELFF
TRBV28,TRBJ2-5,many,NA,TGTGCCAGCAGTTCCCTTTCTCAGACCCAGTACTTC,CASSSLSQTQYF
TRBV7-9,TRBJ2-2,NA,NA,TGTGCCAGCAGCTTGGCAGCGGAAACCACCGGGGAGCTGTTTTTT,CASSLAAETTGELFF
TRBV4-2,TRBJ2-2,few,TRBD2,TGTGCCAGCAGCCTTGATAGCGGGAGTCATACCGGGGAGCTGTTTTTT,CASSLDSGSHTGELFF
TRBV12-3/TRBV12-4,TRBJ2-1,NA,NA,TGTGCCAGCTCCGAGGTGGCAGTAAAAAACAATGAGCAGTTCTTC,CASSEVAVKNNEQFF
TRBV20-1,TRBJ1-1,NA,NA,TGCAGTGCTAGAAGTTATACTGAAGCTTTCTTT,CSARSYTEAFF
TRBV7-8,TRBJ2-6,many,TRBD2,TGTGCCAGCAGCTCCGGAGCCCGGACTAGCGGGACGAAGGGGGCCAACGTCCTGACTTTC,CASSSGARTSGTKGANVLTF
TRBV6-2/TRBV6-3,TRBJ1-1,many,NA,TGTGCCAGCAGTTACTCGTTTGAGGAAAACACTGAAGCTTTCTTT,CASSYSFEENTEAFF
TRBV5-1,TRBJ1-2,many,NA,TGTGCCAGCAGTCCAGGGTTCGGCTATGGCTACACCTTC,CASSPGFGYGYTF
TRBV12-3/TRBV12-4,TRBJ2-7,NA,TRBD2,TGTGCCAGCAGTACTAGCGGGAGGAACTACGAGCAGTACTTC,CASSTSGRNYEQYF
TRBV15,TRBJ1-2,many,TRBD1,TGTGCCACCAGCATCCTGACAGGGGATGGCTACACCTTC,CATSILTGDGYTF
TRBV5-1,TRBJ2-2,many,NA,TGCGCCAGCAGCCCGGCCGGGAGAGCGAACACCGGGGAGCTGTTTTTT,CASSPAGRANTGELFF
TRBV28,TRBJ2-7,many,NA,TGTGCCAGCAGTCGCGGGAACTACGAGCAGTACTTC,CASSRGNYEQYF
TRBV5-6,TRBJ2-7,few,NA,TGTGCCAGCAGCTTGGGCGGGGGCTTCTACGAGCAGTACTTC,CASSLGGGFYEQYF
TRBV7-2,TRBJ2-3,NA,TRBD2,TGTGCCAGCAGCTTAGCGAGGGCTAGCGGGAGTGATACGCAGTATTTT,CASSLARASGSDTQYF
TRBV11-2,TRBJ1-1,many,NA,TGTGCCAGCAGCTTAGAGCCTGTGAGTCCCGAAGCTTTCTTT,CASSLEPVSPEAFF
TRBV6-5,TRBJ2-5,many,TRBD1,TGTGCCAGCAGTTACAGGACAGGAGTACAAGAGACCCAGTACTTC,CASSYRTGVQETQYF